The rows below give T cell receptor beta chains drawn from one sample of a study of regulatory T cells in long-lasting Graves disease. TCRdb called the multiplex PCR reads again in MiXCR, with one record for every CDR3 protein. Among around 460,000 distinct CDR3 sequences listed, approximately 23% were seen once. The input for sequencing was peripheral blood mononuclear cells (PBMCs), taken when the disease was refractory, from a patient treated with antithyroid drugs. The receptors shown here come from a female donor with Graves disease. CDR3s include the opening cysteine and the closing phenylalanine or tryptophan. Fields, in order: J gene, clone size, D gene, V gene, CDR3 protein, CDR3 DNA. D genes are given only for firm matches. Clone size is not always given. Where it is, it says once, few, many or a class for expanded clones.

j_call: TRBJ2-5
clone_size: few
d_call: TRBD2
v_call: TRBV19
cdr3_aa: CASSIEAGGAETQYF
cdr3_nt: TGTGCCAGTAGTATAGAGGCGGGAGGTGCAGAGACCCAGTACTTC

j_call: TRBJ1-2
clone_size: few
d_call: TRBD1
v_call: TRBV4-1
cdr3_aa: CASSHLGTDRGYTF
cdr3_nt: TGCGCCAGCAGTCATCTAGGGACAGATCGGGGCTACACCTTC

j_call: TRBJ2-5
clone_size: .
d_call: .
v_call: TRBV5-6
cdr3_aa: CASSYGTLRETQYF
cdr3_nt: TGTGCCAGCAGCTACGGGACCTTGAGGGAGACCCAGTACTTC

j_call: TRBJ2-5
clone_size: many
d_call: TRBD2
v_call: TRBV6-1
cdr3_aa: CASSPGTSGTLGETQYF
cdr3_nt: TGTGCCAGCAGTCCCGGGACTAGCGGGACTCTGGGGGAGACCCAGTACTTC

j_call: TRBJ1-2
clone_size: many
d_call: .
v_call: TRBV19
cdr3_aa: CASKRDGYTF
cdr3_nt: TGTGCCAGTAAAAGGGATGGCTACACCTTC

j_call: TRBJ1-2
clone_size: once
d_call: .
v_call: TRBV4-1
cdr3_aa: CASSLGTSNYGYTF
cdr3_nt: TGCGCCAGCAGCCTAGGGACCTCTAACTATGGCTACACCTTC

j_call: TRBJ1-2
clone_size: .
d_call: .
v_call: TRBV30
cdr3_aa: CASGQSPGYTF
cdr3_nt: TGTGCCTCCGGACAGTCCCCCGGCTACACCTTC

j_call: TRBJ2-7
clone_size: many
d_call: TRBD1
v_call: TRBV10-3
cdr3_aa: CAITSGQGTYEQYF
cdr3_nt: TGTGCCATCACTTCGGGACAGGGCACCTACGAGCAGTACTTC

j_call: TRBJ2-7
clone_size: few
d_call: TRBD2
v_call: TRBV13
cdr3_aa: CASSLTTGGTYEQYF
cdr3_nt: TGTGCCAGCAGCTTAACCACGGGGGGAACCTACGAGCAGTACTTC

j_call: TRBJ1-5
clone_size: few
d_call: TRBD1
v_call: TRBV7-8
cdr3_aa: CASSLTKGQEGSNQPQHF
cdr3_nt: TGTGCCAGCAGCTTAACAAAGGGACAGGAAGGAAGCAATCAGCCCCAGCATTTT

j_call: TRBJ2-7
clone_size: many
d_call: .
v_call: TRBV28
cdr3_aa: CASSFSPGKTYEQYF
cdr3_nt: TGTGCCAGCAGTTTTAGCCCAGGGAAGACCTACGAGCAGTACTTC

j_call: TRBJ1-2
clone_size: many
d_call: .
v_call: TRBV12-3/TRBV12-4
cdr3_aa: CASGPSVTF
cdr3_nt: TGTGCCAGCGGCCCGAGTGTCACCTTC

j_call: TRBJ2-5
clone_size: many
d_call: .
v_call: TRBV30
cdr3_aa: CAWSGPGLETQYF
cdr3_nt: TGTGCCTGGAGTGGGCCAGGGCTAGAGACCCAGTACTTC

j_call: TRBJ2-7
clone_size: few
d_call: TRBD2
v_call: TRBV10-3
cdr3_aa: CAIRRGGETYEQYF
cdr3_nt: TGTGCCATCAGGCGCGGGGGAGAAACCTACGAGCAGTACTTC

j_call: TRBJ2-7
clone_size: few
d_call: .
v_call: TRBV9
cdr3_aa: CASSVTGLYEQYF
cdr3_nt: TGTGCCAGCAGCGTAACAGGGCTATACGAGCAGTACTTC

j_call: TRBJ1-6
clone_size: many
d_call: .
v_call: TRBV12-3/TRBV12-4
cdr3_aa: CASSRVSYNSPLHF
cdr3_nt: TGTGCCAGCAGCAGGGTTTCCTATAATTCACCCCTCCACTTT

j_call: TRBJ2-7
clone_size: many
d_call: .
v_call: TRBV28
cdr3_aa: CASSTPGHRSSYEQYF
cdr3_nt: TGTGCCAGCAGTACCCCGGGACATAGGAGCTCCTACGAGCAGTACTTC

j_call: TRBJ1-4
clone_size: few
d_call: .
v_call: TRBV6-5
cdr3_aa: CASSYRDSTNEKLFF
cdr3_nt: TGTGCCAGCAGTTACAGGGACTCAACTAATGAAAAACTGTTTTTT

j_call: TRBJ2-7
clone_size: .
d_call: .
v_call: TRBV30
cdr3_aa: CAWSELSYEQYF
cdr3_nt: TGTGCCTGGAGTGAACTTTCCTACGAGCAGTACTTC

j_call: TRBJ2-7
clone_size: .
d_call: TRBD1
v_call: TRBV7-3
cdr3_aa: CASSLTGQVYEQYF
cdr3_nt: TGTGCCAGCAGCTTAACTGGACAGGTCTACGAGCAGTACTTC

j_call: TRBJ2-7
clone_size: many
d_call: TRBD2
v_call: TRBV6-2/TRBV6-3
cdr3_aa: CASSYRRLAGGHHEQYF
cdr3_nt: TGTGCCAGCAGTTACCGCCGGCTAGCGGGGGGCCACCACGAGCAGTACTTC

j_call: TRBJ2-2
clone_size: few
d_call: TRBD1
v_call: TRBV24-1
cdr3_aa: CATSEGGQGAYTGELFF
cdr3_nt: TGTGCCACCAGTGAGGGGGGACAGGGGGCTTACACCGGGGAGCTGTTTTTT

j_call: TRBJ1-5
clone_size: many
d_call: TRBD1
v_call: TRBV2
cdr3_aa: CASSEGGGANQPQHF
cdr3_nt: TGTGCCAGCAGTGAAGGAGGGGGCGCGAATCAGCCCCAGCATTTT

j_call: TRBJ1-5
clone_size: few
d_call: .
v_call: TRBV30
cdr3_aa: CAAGGFDQPQHF
cdr3_nt: TGTGCCGCCGGCGGGTTCGATCAGCCCCAGCATTTT

j_call: TRBJ2-6
clone_size: .
d_call: TRBD2
v_call: TRBV4-1
cdr3_aa: CASSHVGLAGLKSGANVLTF
cdr3_nt: TGCGCCAGCAGCCATGTGGGACTAGCGGGTCTGAAATCTGGGGCCAACGTCCTGACTTTC

j_call: TRBJ1-2
clone_size: .
d_call: TRBD1
v_call: TRBV2
cdr3_aa: CASSQAGGFYGYTF
cdr3_nt: TGCGCCAGCAGCCAAGCAGGGGGTTTCTATGGCTACACCTTC

j_call: TRBJ2-7
clone_size: many
d_call: TRBD1
v_call: TRBV6-1
cdr3_aa: CASSVGTGRPYEQYF
cdr3_nt: TGTGCCAGCAGTGTAGGGACAGGGAGACCTTACGAGCAGTACTTC